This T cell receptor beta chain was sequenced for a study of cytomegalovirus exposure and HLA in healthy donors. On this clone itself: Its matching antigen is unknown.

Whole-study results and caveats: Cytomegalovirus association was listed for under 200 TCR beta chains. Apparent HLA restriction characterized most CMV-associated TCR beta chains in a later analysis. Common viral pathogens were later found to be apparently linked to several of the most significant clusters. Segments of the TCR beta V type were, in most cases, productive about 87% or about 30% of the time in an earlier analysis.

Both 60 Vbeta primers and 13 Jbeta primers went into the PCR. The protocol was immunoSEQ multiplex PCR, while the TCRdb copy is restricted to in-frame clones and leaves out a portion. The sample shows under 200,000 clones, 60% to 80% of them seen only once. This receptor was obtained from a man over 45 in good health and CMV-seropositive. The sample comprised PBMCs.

The CDR3 spells CASSLQRGALYEQYF. CDR3 bases: TGTGCCAGCAGCTTGCAGCGGGGGGCTCTCTACGAGCAGTACTTC. The chain is built from TRBV5-5 and TRBJ2-7; 9 bases line up with TRBD2. Germline V lookup: CDR1 SGHKS, CDR2 YYEKEE (reference sequence). Trimming took 1 base from V and 3 from J; bases not matched to a gene: 5. The CDR3 runs to 15 residues.